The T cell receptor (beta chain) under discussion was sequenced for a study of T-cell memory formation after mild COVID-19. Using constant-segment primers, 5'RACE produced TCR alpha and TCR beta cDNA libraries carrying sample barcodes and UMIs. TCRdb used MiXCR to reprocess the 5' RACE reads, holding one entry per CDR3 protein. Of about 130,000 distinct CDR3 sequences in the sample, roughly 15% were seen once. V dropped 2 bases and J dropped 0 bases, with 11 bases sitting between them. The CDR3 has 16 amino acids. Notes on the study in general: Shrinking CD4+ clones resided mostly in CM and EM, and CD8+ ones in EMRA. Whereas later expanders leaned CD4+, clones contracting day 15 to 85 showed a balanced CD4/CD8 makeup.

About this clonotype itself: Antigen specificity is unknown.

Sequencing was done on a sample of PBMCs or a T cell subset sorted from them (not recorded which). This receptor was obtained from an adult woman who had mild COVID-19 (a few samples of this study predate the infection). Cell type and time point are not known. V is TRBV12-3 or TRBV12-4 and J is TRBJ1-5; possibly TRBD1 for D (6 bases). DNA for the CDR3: TGTGCCAGCAGTTTAAATAGGGGGAATAGCAATCAGCCCCAGCATTTT. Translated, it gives CASSLNRGNSNQPQHF.